Presented here are 13 T cell receptor beta chains from one specimen sequenced in a study of radiation and T cells in renal cell carcinoma. Sequencing used immunoSEQ multiplex PCR; TCRdb keeps in-frame clones, though not all of them. The sample records roughly 130,000 clones, around four fifths being singletons. Stated time point: blood 2 weeks post-SBRT. Treatment defined: 15 Gy SBRT to primary tumor, nephrectomy 4 weeks later. The sample here was blood, taken from a patient whose treatment included radiotherapy and nephrectomy. All receptors derive from a woman aged 55-69 years with renal cell carcinoma.

The V and J genes are TRBV6-6 and TRBJ1-1; 9 nucleotides agree with TRBD1. CDR1 and CDR2 (germline): MNHNY, SVGAGI (reference sequence). The V and J ends lost 5 bases and 5 bases, in that order; junction bases with no gene match: 9. This CDR3 contains 15 residues. CDR3 region: CASSDPGQGSTEAFF. The DNA for the CDR3 is TGTGCCAGCAGTGATCCGGGACAGGGATCTACTGAAGCTTTCTTT.

V is TRBV18 and J is TRBJ2-7; no clear D gene. Germline loops: CDR1 KGHSH, CDR2 LQKENI. The CDR3 has 13 amino acids. Trimming removed 6 bases from V and 0 bases from J, with 9 bases in between. The CDR3: CASSPESSYEQYF. CDR3 bases: TGTGCCAGCTCTCCAGAGAGCTCCTACGAGCAGTACTTC.

The rearrangement joins TRBV4-1 to TRBJ2-7, with D maybe TRBD1 (6 bases). Per germline, CDR1 MGHRA and CDR2 YSYEKL. V lost 4 bases and J 3 bases, leaving 10 bases between the germline ends. The CDR3 covers 13 residues. This CDR3 reads CASSLLGGYEQYF. The CDR3 bases are TGCGCCAGCAGCCTTTTAGGGGGCTACGAGCAGTACTTC.

This clone was counted a few times. The rearrangement joins TRBV9 to TRBJ1-6; 7 positions match TRBD1. The CDR3 totals 12 residues. Germline V gene lookup returns CDR1 SGDLS and CDR2 YYNGEE. The V gene end was trimmed by 6 bases and the J gene end by 10 bases; junction bases not matched to a gene: 4. The CDR3 nucleotides read TGTGCCAGCACATCAGGGGGATCACCCCTCCACTTT. Protein sequence: CASTSGGSPLHF. The whole variable domain, remainder taken from reference TRBV9 and TRBJ1-6, is DSGVTQTPKHLITATGQRVTLRCSPRSGDLSVYWYQQSLDQGLQFLIQYYNGEERAKGNILERFSAQQFPDLHSELNLSSLELGDSALYFCASTSGGSPLHFGNGTRLTVT.

The chain employs TRBV19 and TRBJ2-3; 8 positions match TRBD1. Germline V gene data show CDR1 as LNHDA and CDR2 as SQIVND (reference sequence). The V and J ends lost 6 bases and 1 base, in that order; junction bases with no gene match: 3. CDR3 size: 14 residues. CDR3 sequence (DNA): TGTGCCAGTAGGACAGGGGCGGGCACAGATACGCAGTATTTT. This sequence encodes CASRTGAGTDTQYF.

In its sample, this clone was seen a few times. The rearrangement joins TRBV2 to TRBJ1-2; 7 nucleotides align to TRBD1. CDR3 size: 14 residues. With V trimmed by 5 bases and J by 5 bases, 8 bases remained unmatched. Looked up from germline, CDR1 is SNHLY and CDR2 is FYNNEI. The CDR3 sequence: CASSPGTASYGYTF. The CDR3 DNA reads TGTGCCAGCAGTCCCGGGACAGCGTCTTATGGCTACACCTTC.

V and J are TRBV19 and TRBJ1-6; maybe TRBD1 (5 bases). Trimming cost V 1 base and J 7 bases, with 8 bases left between them. Germline V gives CDR1 LNHDA, CDR2 SQIVND (reference sequence). The CDR3 consists of 14 residues. The CDR3 bases are TGTGCCAGTAGTATAGCGACAGCCAATTCACCCCTCCACTTT. Its protein is CASSIATANSPLHF.

The chain links TRBV9 to TRBJ1-3, with D uncertain. This CDR3 has 15 amino acids. Germline values: CDR1 SGDLS, CDR2 YYNGEE. The germline V and J ends were trimmed by 0 bases and 0 bases, with 7 bases remaining between them. The CDR3 protein is CASSVEWVSGNTIYF. The CDR3 coding sequence is TGTGCCAGCAGCGTAGAGTGGGTCTCTGGAAACACCATATATTTT.

This clone was found a few times. The chain recombines TRBV30 with TRBJ1-1, with a possible D match to TRBD1 (5 bases). The CDR3 length is 15 residues. CDR1 is GTSNPN, CDR2 SVGIG, per germline (reference sequence). V lost 0 bases, J lost 1 base, and 12 bases lay in between. CDR3: CAWSVGVRRNTEAFF. CDR3 nucleotides: TGTGCCTGGAGTGTAGGGGTGAGAAGGAACACTGAAGCTTTCTTT. Full variable domain (outside the CDR3, taken from reference TRBV30 and TRBJ1-1): SQTIHQWPATLVQPVGSPLSLECTVEGTSNPNLYWYRQAAGRGLQLLFYSVGIGQISSEVPQNLSASRPQDRQFILSSKKLLLSDSGFYLCAWSVGVRRNTEAFFGQGTRLTVV.

The count of this clone is one. The gene calls are TRBV4-2 and TRBJ2-3; a possible D gene is TRBD2 (5 bases). V lost 1 base and J 6 bases, leaving 14 bases between the germline ends. This CDR3 region has 15 residues. CDR1 and CDR2 (germline): LGHNA, YNFKEQ. This CDR3 reads CASSQVDSDTDTQYF. CDR3 DNA: TGTGCCAGCAGCCAAGTGGACTCTGATACGGATACGCAGTATTTT.

The chain combines TRBV19 with TRBJ2-5, with unresolved D. CDR3 length equals 13 residues. Per the germline V gene, CDR1 is LNHDA and CDR2 is SQIVND (reference sequence). V lost 1 base to trimming and J lost 2 bases, with 5 bases between them. CDR3 bases: TGTGCCAGTAGTATAGTCGGACAAGAGACCCAGTACTTC. Translating it yields CASSIVGQETQYF.

The chain is built from TRBV10-3 and TRBJ2-1, with D maybe TRBD2 (6 bases). V dropped 6 bases and J dropped 6 bases, with 24 bases sitting between them. CDR3 length equals 17 residues. CDR1 and CDR2 (germline): ENHRY, SYGVKD. The CDR3 DNA reads as TGTGCCATCAGCCTGGGTAACGAAGCGGGCTACCCCAATGAGCAGTTCTTC. This translates into CAISLGNEAGYPNEQFF.

The rearrangement joins TRBV5-1 to TRBJ1-2, with 7 bases lining up with TRBD1. CDR1 and CDR2 from the germline V gene are SGHRS and YFSETQ. V was clipped by 3 bases and J by 4 bases; unmatched bases: 9. The CDR3 has 15 residues. The CDR3 DNA reads TGCGCCAGCAGCTCGCACAGGGGCTGGGGCTATGGCTACACCTTC. Translated, it gives CASSSHRGWGYGYTF.